The 29 T cell receptor beta chains below were found in one sample sequenced in a study of control samples from healthy donors and cancer patients. TCRdb's table, derived via immunoSEQ multiplex PCR, lists solely in-frame clones and lacks some. The table includes tens of thousands of clones, around 92% detected once. Specimen: blood. The receptors were sampled from a man in his forties or fifties in good health.

The gene calls are TRBV15 and TRBJ2-7, with a possible D match to TRBD2 (5 bases). The germline CDR1 and CDR2 sequences are LNHNV and YYDKDF (reference sequence). There are 15 residues in the CDR3. V was pared by 1 base and J by 0 bases, with 10 bases between. The CDR3 region is CATSRGGSSSYEQYF. The CDR3 DNA is TGTGCCACCAGCAGAGGCGGGTCAAGCTCCTACGAGCAGTACTTC.

The chain recombines TRBV5-6 with TRBJ2-3; the match to TRBD1 covers 8 bases. The trim removed 4 bases at V and 2 bases at J, leaving 9 bases unmatched. Germline loops: CDR1 SGHDT, CDR2 YYEEEE. This CDR3 contains 16 residues. The CDR3 is CASSKGTGGFTDTQYF. In DNA form, the CDR3 reads TGTGCCAGCAGCAAGGGGACAGGCGGATTCACAGATACGCAGTATTTT. Complete variable domain (other parts from reference TRBV5-6 and TRBJ2-3): DAGVTQSPTHLIKTRGQQVTLRCSPKSGHDTVSWYQQALGQGPQFIFQYYEEEERQRGNFPDRFSGHQFPNYSSELNVNALLLGDSALYLCASSKGTGGFTDTQYFGPGTRLTVL.

The chain couples TRBV2 to TRBJ1-4, with 7 bases aligning to TRBD1. CDR1 and CDR2 from the germline V gene are SNHLY and FYNNEI. The length of the CDR3 is 14 residues. Trimming removed 2 bases from V and 11 bases from J; junction bases left unmatched: 8. The CDR3 region is CASSEIKGASKLFF. The CDR3 DNA reads as TGTGCCAGCAGTGAAATAAAGGGGGCGTCTAAACTGTTTTTT.

The J gene is TRBJ1-4, the V gene TRBV7-9; D gene unclear. V gave up 2 bases and J gave up 6 bases, with 13 bases separating them. The CDR3 is 15 residues long. Germline V CDR1 and CDR2: SEHNR, FQNEAQ (reference sequence). CDR3 sequence reads: CASSLQTPLDEKLFF. CDR3 DNA sequence: TGTGCCAGCAGCTTACAGACACCCCTAGATGAAAAACTGTTTTTT.

The CDR3 nucleotides read TGTGCCAGCAGTAACCAGGGGGGGAAAACTGAAGCTTTCTTT. This codes for CASSNQGGKTEAFF. The chain links TRBV2 to TRBJ1-1, with 7 positions matching TRBD1. After removal of 5 bases from V and 5 bases from J, the junction contained 8 bases not matched to a gene. Germline CDR1 SNHLY, CDR2 FYNNEI. The CDR3 extends over 14 amino acids.

This sequence joins TRBV5-1 and TRBJ2-4; D is unresolved. Between the trimmed V and J ends, which lost 0 bases and 9 bases, there was a span of 13 bases. Germline V gene lookup returns CDR1 SGHRS and CDR2 YFSETQ. The CDR3 is made up of 14 amino acids. In DNA, the CDR3 is TGCGCCAGCAGCTTGGTTGGAGACTTAGGCATTCAGTACTTC. Amino acid sequence: CASSLVGDLGIQYF.

This clone was counted between two and nine times. DNA for the CDR3: TGTGCCAGCAGCTTAGTTGGGGGTGATCAGCCCCAGCATTTT. Translated, it gives CASSLVGGDQPQHF. The V call is TRBV11-2, the J call TRBJ1-5; TRBD1 is a possible D gene (5 bases). The CDR3 extends over 14 amino acids. CDR1 SGHAT and CDR2 FQNNGV come from the germline V gene. V gave up 1 base and J gave up 5 bases, with 9 bases separating them.

J is TRBJ2-3 and V is TRBV6-5, with D tentatively TRBD1 (6 bases). V lost 6 bases and J lost 6, with 13 bases in between. The CDR3 has 13 residues. Germline V gene lookup returns CDR1 MNHEY and CDR2 SVGAGI. The CDR3 bases are TGTGCCAGCAGCCCACCAGGGGAGGATACGCAGTATTTT. Translating it yields CASSPPGEDTQYF.

The chain is built from TRBV7-9 and TRBJ1-2; D is undetermined. CDR1 and CDR2 from the germline V gene are SEHNR and FQNEAQ (reference sequence). The CDR3 length is 17 residues. V gave up 5 bases and J gave up 0 bases, with 19 bases separating them. The CDR3 DNA reads TGTGCCAGCAGCCAAGAGTTGGAGGGAGAACCTAACTATGGCTACACCTTC. It codes for CASSQELEGEPNYGYTF. The variable domain in full, completed from reference TRBV7-9 and TRBJ1-2, reads DTGVSQNPRHKITKRGQNVTFRCDPISEHNRLYWYRQTLGQGPEFLTYFQNEAQLEKSRLLSDRFSAERPKGSFSTLEIQRTEQGDSAMYLCASSQELEGEPNYGYTFGSGTRLTVV.

The chain carries TRBV19 and TRBJ1-4, with D hard to call. V was clipped by 6 bases and J by 0 bases, with 17 bases between them. Germline CDR1 and CDR2: LNHDA and SQIVND (reference sequence). The CDR3 contains 17 residues. CDR3 residues: CASSLGRGLPTNEKLFF. CDR3 in DNA: TGTGCCAGTAGCCTCGGGCGGGGTCTACCAACTAATGAAAAACTGTTTTTT.

The rearrangement links TRBV27 to TRBJ1-4; D is undetermined. The CDR3 runs 11 residues. Between the trimmed V and J ends, which lost 6 bases and 2 bases, there was a span of 1 base. The germline V gene has CDR1 MNHEY and CDR2 SMNVEV (reference sequence). The CDR3 here is CASRTNEKLFF. The CDR3 nucleotides are TGTGCCAGCAGGACTAATGAAAAACTGTTTTTT.

The genes are TRBV21-1 and TRBJ1-2. TRBV21-1 is termed a pseudogene. The CDR3 totals 16 residues. The CDR3 DNA reads TGTGCCAGCAGCTCCCTGGACGCTACACTGAACTATGGCTACACCTTC. This sequence encodes CASSSLDATLNYGYTF.

The V and J genes are TRBV11-2 and TRBJ1-6, with D tentatively TRBD1 (5 bases). The CDR3 contains 14 residues. In germline, CDR1 is SGHAT, CDR2 FQNNGV. V lost 5 bases and J lost 10, with 15 bases in between. CDR3 in amino acids: CASSSTPGGSPLHF. CDR3 bases: TGTGCCAGCAGCAGCACCCCCGGGGGGTCACCCCTCCACTTT.

This clone occurred once. The chain carries TRBV6-1 and TRBJ2-1; TRBD1 agrees at 9 bases. The CDR3 runs 16 residues. V trimming: 4 bases; J trimming: 5 bases; junction bases outside the gene matches: 9. The germline V gene encodes CDR1 MNHNS and CDR2 SASEGT. CDR3 in DNA: TGTGCCAGCAGTGCATATAGGGGACAGGGAAACAATGAGCAGTTCTTC. It specifies CASSAYRGQGNNEQFF.

The count of this clone is one. The chain is built from TRBV9 and TRBJ1-6; D unresolved. V was pared by 0 bases and J by 8 bases, with 12 bases between. Per the germline V gene, CDR1 is SGDLS and CDR2 is YYNGEE. This CDR3 is 15 amino acids long. The CDR3 spells CASSVGEGSDSPLHF. DNA for the CDR3: TGTGCCAGCAGCGTAGGGGAAGGATCAGATTCACCCCTCCACTTT.

The genes are TRBV14 and TRBJ2-7; D might be TRBD1 (6 bases). CDR3 length: 16 amino acids. Trimming took off 1 base at V and 5 bases at J, with 18 bases between the two ends. Germline CDR1 is SGHDN and CDR2 is FVKESK. The CDR3 spells CASSQGGGGPLDEQYF. Written as DNA, the CDR3 is TGTGCCAGCAGCCAAGGTGGGGGCGGCCCCTTAGACGAGCAGTACTTC.

This clone was detected once. V is TRBV6-5 and J is TRBJ1-5; D not resolved. The V gene lost 6 bases and the J gene lost 4 bases, with 7 bases spanning the gap. This CDR3 has 12 amino acids. Germline CDR1 and CDR2: MNHEY and SVGAGI. CDR3 sequence reads: CASSPGNQPQHF. The CDR3, as DNA: TGTGCCAGCAGCCCCGGGAATCAGCCCCAGCATTTT.

The rearrangement joins TRBV10-2 to TRBJ2-7; D is unclear. Deletions cut 8 bases from V and 3 bases from J, with 8 bases between. This CDR3 has 11 amino acids. Per germline, CDR1 WSHSY and CDR2 SAAADI. The CDR3 loop is CASSSGYEQYF. CDR3 coding DNA: TGCGCCAGCTCTTCCGGCTACGAGCAGTACTTC.

The chain is built from TRBV6-5 and TRBJ1-6; TRBD1 matches 7 bases. Per germline, CDR1 MNHEY and CDR2 SVGAGI. This CDR3 has 15 amino acids. J was trimmed by 4 bases and V by 7 bases; bases with no gene match: 7. The CDR3 nucleotides read TGTGCCAGCATGCCCGACAGGGAATATAATTCACCCCTCCACTTT. Encoded protein: CASMPDREYNSPLHF.

This chain uses TRBV3-1 (or the pseudogene TRBV3-2) with TRBJ1-1; D is unclear. Trimming pared 3 bases from V and 6 bases from J, leaving 8 bases between. CDR3 length equals 12 residues. Germline assignment: CDR1 LGHDT and CDR2 YNNKEL (reference sequence). The CDR3 nucleotides are TGTGCCAGCAGCCAGTACTCCTCTGAAGCTTTCTTT. Translating it yields CASSQYSSEAFF.

This clone has more than one count but fewer than ten. The genes are TRBV15 and TRBJ1-5; maybe TRBD1 (6 bases). V shed 3 bases and J shed 5 bases, with 20 bases lying between them. From germline, CDR1 is LNHNV and CDR2 YYDKDF (reference sequence). The CDR3 length is 17 residues. The CDR3 DNA is TGTGCCACCAGCAGGGGGTTACAGGGTCCGCGGGATCAGCCCCAGCATTTT. Encoded protein: CATSRGLQGPRDQPQHF.

The chain is built from TRBV24-1 and TRBJ2-3; a possible D gene is TRBD2 (5 bases). The CDR3 sequence is 14 residues long. The germline V gene encodes CDR1 KGHDR and CDR2 SFDVKD. Trimming took off 5 bases at V and 6 bases at J, with 14 bases between the two ends. The CDR3 sequence: CATSGRGFGDTQYF. In nucleotides, the CDR3 is TGTGCCACCAGTGGTCGAGGGTTCGGGGATACGCAGTATTTT.

The J gene is TRBJ1-5, the V gene TRBV9; 7 bases match TRBD1. V trimming: 2 bases; J trimming: 3 bases; junction bases outside the gene matches: 17. The CDR3 runs to 19 residues. Germline V gene lookup returns CDR1 SGDLS and CDR2 YYNGEE. The CDR3 here is CASSVGQEAYFEYNQPQHF. The CDR3 nucleotides read TGTGCCAGCAGCGTTGGACAGGAGGCTTATTTTGAATACAATCAGCCCCAGCATTTT.

This clone showed up just once. This chain connects TRBV15 to TRBJ1-5; D is unresolved. Trimming took 3 bases from V and 5 from J, leaving 11 bases between them. Germline values: CDR1 LNHNV, CDR2 YYDKDF (reference sequence). This CDR3 contains 14 residues. Here the CDR3 reads CATSRVRVDQPQHF. The CDR3 DNA follows: TGTGCCACCAGCAGGGTGAGGGTCGATCAGCCCCAGCATTTT.

This sequence joins TRBV5-1 and TRBJ2-7, with 9 bases matching TRBD1. The CDR3 runs to 15 residues. Germline lookup yields CDR1 SGHRS and CDR2 YFSETQ. J lost 0 bases, V lost 5 bases, and 6 bases had no gene match. The CDR3 region has the DNA TGCGCCAGCAGGCTTGGGACAGGGTCCTCCTACGAGCAGTACTTC. It is translated as CASRLGTGSSYEQYF.

V gene TRBV12-5 combines with J gene TRBJ1-2; D gene uncertain. Germline values: CDR1 LGHNT, CDR2 FRNRAP. With 1 base removed from V and 8 bases from J, the gap between germline ends came to 11 bases. The CDR3 has 13 residues. CDR3 region: CASGLGTLEGYTF. The CDR3 coding sequence is TGTGCTAGTGGTTTGGGGACCTTGGAAGGCTACACCTTC.

This chain links TRBV4-1 with TRBJ1-1; D is possibly TRBD1 (5 bases). Germline V gene lookup returns CDR1 MGHRA and CDR2 YSYEKL. This CDR3 has 15 amino acids. V was cut by 4 bases and J by 5 bases, with 17 bases left in between. The CDR3 loop is CASSPFVTEPTEAFF. Written as DNA, the CDR3 is TGCGCCAGCAGCCCTTTCGTGACAGAACCTACTGAAGCTTTCTTT.

The gene calls are TRBV5-6 and TRBJ1-5; D is possibly TRBD1 (6 bases). The V gene's germline CDR1 is SGHDT and CDR2 YYEEEE. V shed 4 bases and J shed 0 bases, with 8 bases lying between them. This CDR3 contains 14 residues. CDR3 region: CASSRQDSNQPQHF. Here the CDR3 DNA reads TGTGCCAGCAGCCGACAGGATAGCAATCAGCCCCAGCATTTT.

V gene TRBV4-2 combines with J gene TRBJ1-2, with no clear D. V dropped 0 bases and J dropped 4 bases, with 15 bases sitting between them. This CDR3 spans 16 amino acids. Germline V lookup: CDR1 LGHNA, CDR2 YNFKEQ. In DNA, the CDR3 is TGTGCCAGCAGCCAAGATCTACGCACTTTAGGCTATGGCTACACCTTC. Residues: CASSQDLRTLGYGYTF.